These 7 T cell receptor beta chains were all obtained from the same sample, sequenced in a study of CDR3 diversity in severe acne. TCRdb ran MiXCR on the PCR reads and lists one entry per CDR3 protein. The sample lists 85,000 to 120,000 distinct CDR3 sequences, around 56% occurring once. The sample was blood. These receptors all stem from a male donor with acne.

On this clonotype itself: A junction boundary mismatches the germline segment, possibly from a read error. J is TRBJ1-2 and V is TRBV25-1, with unresolved D. The germline gives CDR1 MGHDK, CDR2 SYGVNS. This CDR3 contains 12 residues. The CDR3 sequence: CASNEGINGYTF. The CDR3 DNA is TGTGCCAGCAATGAAGGCATTAATGGCTACACCTTC.

With respect to this clonotype: Possible read error: a much larger clone is one base away. V gene TRBV5-5 combines with J gene TRBJ1-3; D uncertain. The V end was cut by 7 bases, the J end by 2 bases, with 7 bases between. The CDR3 is made up of 12 amino acids. In germline, CDR1 is SGHKS, CDR2 YYEKEE (reference sequence). CDR3 nucleotides: TGTGCCAGCTGGGAGCCTGGAAACACCATATATTTT. Translation gives CASWEPGNTIYF.

The V and J genes are TRBV6-2 or TRBV6-3 and TRBJ2-5, with D perhaps TRBD2 (7 bases). Per germline, CDR1 MNHEY and CDR2 SVGEGT. The CDR3 totals 15 residues. Between the trimmed V and J ends, which lost 6 bases and 7 bases, there was a span of 21 bases. CDR3: CASRGGGQTYGTQYF. As DNA, the CDR3 is TGTGCCAGCAGGGGGGGGGGACAAACCTACGGGACCCAGTACTTC.

Of note for this clonotype: One junction end disagrees with the germline gene, perhaps due to a read error. The chain carries TRBV10-3 and TRBJ1-5; TRBD1 is a possible D gene (5 bases). Germline-derived CDR1 and CDR2 are ENHRY and SYGVKD. The CDR3 has 15 residues. CDR3 residues: CASSSGHNSNQPQHF. Written as DNA, the CDR3 is TGTGCCAGCAGTTCCGGACACAATAGCAATCAGCCCCAGCATTTT.

Regarding this clonotype: This CDR3 is missing its conserved last phenylalanine or tryptophan, likely due to a read error. No DNA is shown, since the ends of the CDR3 on it are uncertain; the CDR3 is the one TCRdb lists. This sequence joins TRBV7-2 and TRBJ2-1. CDR1 and CDR2 (germline): SGHTA, FQGNSA. Inclusive of both ends, the CDR3 amounts to 9 amino acids. CDR3 residues: CASSLWASG.

A word on this clonotype: Just one base apart from a much larger clone, this may be a read error. This sequence joins TRBV7-2 and TRBJ1-2; 7 nucleotides align to TRBD1. V lost 5 bases, J lost 5 bases, and 11 bases stayed unmatched. The CDR3 covers 15 residues. Germline V gives CDR1 SGHTA, CDR2 FQGNSA. CDR3: CASSLRGRPPYGYTF. The CDR3 nucleotides read TGTGCCAGCAGCCTTAGGGGGCGGCCACCTTATGGCTACACCTTC.

The chain combines TRBV2 with TRBJ1-5, with 7 positions matching TRBD1. V shed 6 bases, J shed 2 bases, and the junction held 4 bases outside the gene matches. Per the germline V gene, CDR1 is SNHLY and CDR2 is FYNNEI. The length of the CDR3 is 14 residues. CDR3 sequence reads: CASSRGSGNQPQHF. In DNA form, the CDR3 reads TGTGCCAGCAGCAGGGGGAGCGGCAATCAGCCCCAGCATTTT.